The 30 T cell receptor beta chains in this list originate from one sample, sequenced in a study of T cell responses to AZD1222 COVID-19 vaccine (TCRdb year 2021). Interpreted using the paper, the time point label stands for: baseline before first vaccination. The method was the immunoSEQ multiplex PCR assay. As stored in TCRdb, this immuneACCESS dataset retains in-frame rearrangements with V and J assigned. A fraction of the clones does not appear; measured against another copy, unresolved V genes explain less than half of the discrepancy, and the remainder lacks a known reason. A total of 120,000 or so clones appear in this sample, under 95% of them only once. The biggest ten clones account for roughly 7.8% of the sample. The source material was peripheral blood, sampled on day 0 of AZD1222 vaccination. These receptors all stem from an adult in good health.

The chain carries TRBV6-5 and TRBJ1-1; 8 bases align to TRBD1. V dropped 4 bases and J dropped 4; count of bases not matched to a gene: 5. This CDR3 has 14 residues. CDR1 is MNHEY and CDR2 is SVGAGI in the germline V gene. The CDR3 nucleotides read TGTGCCAGCAGTTCACAGGGGGTGGGCACTGAAGCTTTCTTT. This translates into CASSSQGVGTEAFF.

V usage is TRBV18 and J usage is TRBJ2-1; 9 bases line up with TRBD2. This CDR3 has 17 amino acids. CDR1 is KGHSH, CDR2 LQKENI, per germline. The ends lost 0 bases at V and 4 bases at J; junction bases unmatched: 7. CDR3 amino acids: CASSPPAAGGLYNEQFF. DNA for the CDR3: TGTGCCAGCTCACCACCGGCGGCGGGGGGGCTATACAATGAGCAGTTCTTC.

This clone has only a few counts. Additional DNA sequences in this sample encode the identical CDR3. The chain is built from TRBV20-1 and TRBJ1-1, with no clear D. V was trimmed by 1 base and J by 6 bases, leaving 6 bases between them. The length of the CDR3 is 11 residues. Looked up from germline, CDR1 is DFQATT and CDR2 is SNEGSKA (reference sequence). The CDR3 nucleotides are TGCAGTGCTAGAGGCCTCGCTGAAGCTTTCTTT. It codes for CSARGLAEAFF.

The DNA for the CDR3 is TGTGCCAGCAGTCCGGGGGACGGAGGCACCATATATTTT. Amino acids: CASSPGDGGTIYF. The chain uses TRBV27 and TRBJ1-3, with a tentative D call TRBD1 (5 bases). Trimming shortened V by 5 bases and J by 9 bases, and 14 bases separated the two germline ends. This CDR3 is 13 amino acids long. Germline V gives CDR1 MNHEY, CDR2 SMNVEV (reference sequence).

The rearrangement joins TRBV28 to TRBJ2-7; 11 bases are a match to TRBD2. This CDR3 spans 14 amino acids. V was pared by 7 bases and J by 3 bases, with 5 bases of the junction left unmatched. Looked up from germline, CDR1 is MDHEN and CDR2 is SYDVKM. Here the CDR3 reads CASKGLAGGYEQYF. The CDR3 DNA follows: TGTGCCAGCAAAGGCCTAGCGGGGGGCTACGAGCAGTACTTC. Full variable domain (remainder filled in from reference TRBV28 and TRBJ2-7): DVKVTQSSRYLVKRTGEKVFLECVQDMDHENMFWYRQDPGLGLRLIYFSYDVKMKEKGDIPEGYSVSREKKERFSLILESASTNQTSMYLCASKGLAGGYEQYFGPGTRLTVT.

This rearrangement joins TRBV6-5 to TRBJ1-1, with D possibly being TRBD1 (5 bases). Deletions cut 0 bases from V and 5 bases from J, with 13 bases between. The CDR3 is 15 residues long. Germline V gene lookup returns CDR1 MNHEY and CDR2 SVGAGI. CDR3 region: CASSYSEGSVTEAFF. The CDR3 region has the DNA TGTGCCAGCAGTTACTCGGAGGGGAGTGTGACTGAAGCTTTCTTT.

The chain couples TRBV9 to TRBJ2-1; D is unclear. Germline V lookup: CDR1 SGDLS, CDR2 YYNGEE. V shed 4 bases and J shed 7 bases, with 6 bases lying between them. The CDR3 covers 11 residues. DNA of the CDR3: TGTGCCAGCAGCCCCGGGAATGAGCAGTTCTTC. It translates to CASSPGNEQFF.

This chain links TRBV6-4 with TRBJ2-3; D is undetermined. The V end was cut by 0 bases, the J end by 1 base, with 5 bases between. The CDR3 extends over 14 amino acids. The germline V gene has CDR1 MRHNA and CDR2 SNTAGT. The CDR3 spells CASSDSGRTDTQYF. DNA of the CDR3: TGTGCCAGCAGTGACTCGGGCCGCACAGATACGCAGTATTTT.

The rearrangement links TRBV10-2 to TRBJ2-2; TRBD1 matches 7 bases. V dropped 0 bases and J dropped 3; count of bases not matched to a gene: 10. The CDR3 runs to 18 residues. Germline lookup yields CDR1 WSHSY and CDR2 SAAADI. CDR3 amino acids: CASSESSQGVVDTGELFF. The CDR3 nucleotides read TGCGCCAGCAGTGAGTCGTCCCAGGGGGTGGTAGACACCGGGGAGCTGTTTTTT.

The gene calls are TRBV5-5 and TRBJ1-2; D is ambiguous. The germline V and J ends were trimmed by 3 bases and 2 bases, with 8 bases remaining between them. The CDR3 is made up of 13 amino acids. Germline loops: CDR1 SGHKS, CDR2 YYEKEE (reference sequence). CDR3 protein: CASSSPGNYGYTF. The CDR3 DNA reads TGTGCCAGCAGCTCCCCAGGAAACTATGGCTACACCTTC.

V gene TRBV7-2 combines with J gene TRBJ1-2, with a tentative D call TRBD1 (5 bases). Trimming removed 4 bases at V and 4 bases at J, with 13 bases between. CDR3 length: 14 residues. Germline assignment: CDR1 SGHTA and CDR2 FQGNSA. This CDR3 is CASSWGPGGYGYTF. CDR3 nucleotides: TGTGCCAGCAGCTGGGGCCCGGGCGGCTATGGCTACACCTTC.

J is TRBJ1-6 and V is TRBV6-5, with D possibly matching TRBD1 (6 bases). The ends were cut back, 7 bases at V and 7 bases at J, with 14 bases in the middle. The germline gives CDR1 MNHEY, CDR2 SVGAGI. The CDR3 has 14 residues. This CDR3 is CASKIQGVNSPLHF. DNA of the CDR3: TGTGCCAGCAAGATACAGGGCGTCAATTCACCCCTCCACTTT.

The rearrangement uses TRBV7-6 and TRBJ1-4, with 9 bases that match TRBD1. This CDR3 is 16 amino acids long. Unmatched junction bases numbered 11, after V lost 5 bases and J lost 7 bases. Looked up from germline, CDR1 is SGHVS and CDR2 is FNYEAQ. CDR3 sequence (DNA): TGTGCCAGCAGCCCCCCGAGGGACAGGGATTCTGAAAAACTGTTTTTT. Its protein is CASSPPRDRDSEKLFF.

The CDR3 DNA follows: TGTGCCAGCAGCTTGGTGGGACGGAGGGGTTCTAATGAGCAGTTCTTC. It is translated as CASSLVGRRGSNEQFF. This rearrangement joins TRBV5-4 to TRBJ2-1; TRBD2 might be the D (6 bases). The CDR3 consists of 16 residues. V was trimmed by 0 bases and J by 7 bases, leaving 17 bases between them. The V gene's germline CDR1 is SGHNT and CDR2 YYREEE (reference sequence).

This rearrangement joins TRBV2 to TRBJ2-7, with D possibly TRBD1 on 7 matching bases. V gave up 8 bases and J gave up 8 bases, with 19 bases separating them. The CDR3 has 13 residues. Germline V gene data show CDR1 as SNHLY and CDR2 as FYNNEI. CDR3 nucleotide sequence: TGTGCCAGCGACGAGGGGGCGCGGGGAAAGCAGTACTTC. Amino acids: CASDEGARGKQYF.

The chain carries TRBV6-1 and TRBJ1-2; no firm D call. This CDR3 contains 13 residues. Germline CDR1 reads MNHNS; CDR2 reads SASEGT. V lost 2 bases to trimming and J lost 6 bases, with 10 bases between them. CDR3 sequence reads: CASSERGKDGYTF. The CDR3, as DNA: TGTGCCAGCAGTGAACGGGGTAAGGATGGCTACACCTTC.

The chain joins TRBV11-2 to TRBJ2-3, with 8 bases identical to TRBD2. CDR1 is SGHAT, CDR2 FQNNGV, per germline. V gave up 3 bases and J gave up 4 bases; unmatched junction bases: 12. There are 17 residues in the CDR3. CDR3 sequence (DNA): TGTGCCAGCAGCTTGGCGGGGGCGGGGGGAAAAGCAGATACGCAGTATTTT. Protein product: CASSLAGAGGKADTQYF.

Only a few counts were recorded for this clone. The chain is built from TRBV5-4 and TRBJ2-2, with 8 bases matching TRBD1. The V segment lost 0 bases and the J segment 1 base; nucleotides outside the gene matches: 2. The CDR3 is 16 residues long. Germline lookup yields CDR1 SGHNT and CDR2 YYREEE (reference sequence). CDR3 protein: CASSLGDRGNTGELFF. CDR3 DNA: TGTGCCAGCAGCTTGGGAGACAGGGGGAACACCGGGGAGCTGTTTTTT.

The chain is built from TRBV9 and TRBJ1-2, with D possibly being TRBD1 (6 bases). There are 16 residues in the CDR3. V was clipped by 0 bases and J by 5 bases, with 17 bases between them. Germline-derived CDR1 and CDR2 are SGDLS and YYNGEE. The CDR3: CASSVDLGATSYGYTF. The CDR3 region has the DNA TGTGCCAGCAGCGTAGATTTGGGGGCCACATCTTATGGCTACACCTTC.

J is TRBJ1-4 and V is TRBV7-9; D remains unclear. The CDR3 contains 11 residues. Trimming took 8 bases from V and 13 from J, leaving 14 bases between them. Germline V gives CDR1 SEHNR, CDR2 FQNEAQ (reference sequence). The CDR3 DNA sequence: TGTGCCAGCGCCGCGCTGGGAGGACTGTTTTTT. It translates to CASAALGGLFF.

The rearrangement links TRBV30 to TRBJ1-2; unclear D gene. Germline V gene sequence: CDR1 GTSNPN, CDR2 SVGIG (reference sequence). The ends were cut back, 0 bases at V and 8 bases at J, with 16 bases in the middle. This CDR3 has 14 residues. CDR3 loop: CAWSVGGSKNGYTF. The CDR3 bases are TGTGCCTGGAGTGTTGGAGGCTCGAAGAACGGCTACACCTTC.

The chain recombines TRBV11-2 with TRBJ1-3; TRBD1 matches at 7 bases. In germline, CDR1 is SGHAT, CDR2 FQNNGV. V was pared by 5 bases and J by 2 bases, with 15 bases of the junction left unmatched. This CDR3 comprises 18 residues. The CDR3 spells CASSLQTGTASPGNTIYF. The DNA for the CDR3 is TGTGCCAGCAGCCTACAGACAGGGACCGCGAGCCCTGGAAACACCATATATTTT.

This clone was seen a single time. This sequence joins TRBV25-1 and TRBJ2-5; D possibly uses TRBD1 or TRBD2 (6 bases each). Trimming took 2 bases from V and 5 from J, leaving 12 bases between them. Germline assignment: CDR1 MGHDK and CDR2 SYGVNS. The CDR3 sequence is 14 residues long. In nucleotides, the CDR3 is TGTGCCAGCAGTGAAGGGCGAGGGGGGGAGACCCAGTACTTC. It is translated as CASSEGRGGETQYF.

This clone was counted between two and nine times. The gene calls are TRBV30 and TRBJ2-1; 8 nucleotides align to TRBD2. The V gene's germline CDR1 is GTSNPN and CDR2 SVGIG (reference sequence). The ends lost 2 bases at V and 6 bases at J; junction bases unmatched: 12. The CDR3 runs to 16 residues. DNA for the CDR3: TGTGCCTGGAGTTCATTAAGCGGGGGAAGACCCAATGAGCAGTTCTTC. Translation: CAWSSLSGGRPNEQFF. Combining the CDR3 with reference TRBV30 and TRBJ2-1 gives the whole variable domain SQTIHQWPATLVQPVGSPLSLECTVEGTSNPNLYWYRQAAGRGLQLLFYSVGIGQISSEVPQNLSASRPQDRQFILSSKKLLLSDSGFYLCAWSSLSGGRPNEQFFGPGTRLTVL.

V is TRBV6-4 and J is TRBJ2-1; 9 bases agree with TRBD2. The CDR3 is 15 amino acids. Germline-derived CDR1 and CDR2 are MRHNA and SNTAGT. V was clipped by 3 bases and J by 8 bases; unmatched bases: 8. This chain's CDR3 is CASSDASGGFYEQFF. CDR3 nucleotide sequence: TGTGCCAGCAGTGATGCGAGCGGGGGGTTCTATGAGCAGTTCTTC.

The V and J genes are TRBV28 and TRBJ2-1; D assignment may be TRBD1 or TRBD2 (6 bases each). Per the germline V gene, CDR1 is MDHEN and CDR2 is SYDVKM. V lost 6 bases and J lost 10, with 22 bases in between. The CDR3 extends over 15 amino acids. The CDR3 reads CASRPLTSGGGEQFF. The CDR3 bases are TGTGCCAGCAGACCTCTTACCTCCGGGGGCGGGGAGCAGTTCTTC.

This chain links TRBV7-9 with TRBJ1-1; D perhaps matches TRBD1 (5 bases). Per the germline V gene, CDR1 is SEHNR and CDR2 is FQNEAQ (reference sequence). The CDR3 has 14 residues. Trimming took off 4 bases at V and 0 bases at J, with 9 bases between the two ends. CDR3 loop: CASSSGPLNTEAFF. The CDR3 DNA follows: TGTGCCAGCAGCTCGGGACCGTTGAACACTGAAGCTTTCTTT.

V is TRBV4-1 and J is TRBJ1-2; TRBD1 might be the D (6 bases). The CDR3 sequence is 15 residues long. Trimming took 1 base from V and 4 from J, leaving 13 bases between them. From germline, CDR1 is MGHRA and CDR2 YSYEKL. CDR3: CASSQVLGHSYGYTF. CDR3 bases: TGCGCCAGCAGCCAAGTTCTGGGACACAGCTATGGCTACACCTTC.

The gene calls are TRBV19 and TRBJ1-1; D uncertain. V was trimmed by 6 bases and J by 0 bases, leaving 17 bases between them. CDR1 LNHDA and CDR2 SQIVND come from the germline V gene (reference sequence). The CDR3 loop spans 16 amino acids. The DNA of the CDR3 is TGTGCCAGTAGATCCCTCGGGCAGTGGGTGAACACTGAAGCTTTCTTT. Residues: CASRSLGQWVNTEAFF.

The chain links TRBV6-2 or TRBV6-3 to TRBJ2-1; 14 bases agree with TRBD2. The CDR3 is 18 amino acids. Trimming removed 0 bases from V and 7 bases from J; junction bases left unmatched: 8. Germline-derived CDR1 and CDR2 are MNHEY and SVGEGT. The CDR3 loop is CASSYSTRLAGGRNEQFF. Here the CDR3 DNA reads TGTGCCAGCAGTTACTCGACGCGACTAGCGGGGGGGAGGAATGAGCAGTTCTTC.